The source of this T cell receptor (beta chain) is a study of shared clonotypes between healthy human individuals. V lost 6 bases to trimming and J lost 2 bases, with 13 bases between them. In germline, CDR1 is WNHNN, CDR2 SYGVQD (reference sequence). This CDR3 is built from 14 residues. Profiling relied on immunoSEQ multiplex PCR, and the TCRdb table lists in-frame clones only, not all of them. The data show some 2,000,000 clones, approximately 96% seen once. The sample consisted of naive CD4+ T cells sorted from blood. Subset in this sample: CD45RA+ positively selected. This receptor was taken from a man aged 18-30 years in good health. This sequence joins TRBV10-1 and TRBJ1-2, with TRBD1 as a possible D gene (6 bases). CDR3 protein: CASRQTTGNYGYTF. The CDR3 region has the DNA TGCGCCAGCAGGCAGACTACAGGGAACTATGGCTACACCTTC.